Described below is a single T cell receptor beta chain sequence and its context. In the original analysis: Amplification from reference gene primers served as the basis for estimated nucleated cell counts. Libraries were prepared by immunoSEQ multiplex PCR; TCRdb keeps only in-frame clonotypes and omits some of them. The DNA was the basis for D and trimming; V, J and clone size are from that table. Here the sample spans 53,000 or so clones, about nine tenths being singletons. The data stem from a study of blood T cell repertoires in COVID-19. Study at large: Acute and convalescent COVID-19 specimens originated in the United States, Italy and Spain. In each case, the material was cDNA or gDNA derived from T cells, B-cell-depleted T cells, or PBMCs.

The CDR3 sequence is 15 residues long. CDR1 and CDR2 (germline): KGHSH, LQKENI. The germline V and J ends were trimmed by 6 bases and 0 bases, with 14 bases remaining between them. This receptor was identified in an elderly man with acute or convalescent COVID-19. Sequenced: peripheral blood. The genes are TRBV18 and TRBJ1-2, with unresolved D. Written as DNA, the CDR3 is TGTGCCAGCTCGGTGGGAGGTGCCGCTAACTATGGCTACACCTTC. Translated, it gives CASSVGGAANYGYTF.